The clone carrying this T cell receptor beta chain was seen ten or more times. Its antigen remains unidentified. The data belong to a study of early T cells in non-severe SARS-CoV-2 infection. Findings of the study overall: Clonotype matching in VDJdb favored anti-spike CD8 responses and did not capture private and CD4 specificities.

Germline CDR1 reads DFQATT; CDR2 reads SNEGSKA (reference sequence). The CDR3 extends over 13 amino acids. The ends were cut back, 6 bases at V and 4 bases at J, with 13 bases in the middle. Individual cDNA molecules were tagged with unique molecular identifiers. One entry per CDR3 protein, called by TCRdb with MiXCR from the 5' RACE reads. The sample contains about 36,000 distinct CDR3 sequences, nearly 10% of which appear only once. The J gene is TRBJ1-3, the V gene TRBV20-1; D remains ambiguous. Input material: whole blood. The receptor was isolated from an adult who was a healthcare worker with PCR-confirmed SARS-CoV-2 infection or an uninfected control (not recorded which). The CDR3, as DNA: TGCAGTGCCGTCAGGTCGGGGGGAAACACCATATATTTT. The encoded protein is CSAVRSGGNTIYF.